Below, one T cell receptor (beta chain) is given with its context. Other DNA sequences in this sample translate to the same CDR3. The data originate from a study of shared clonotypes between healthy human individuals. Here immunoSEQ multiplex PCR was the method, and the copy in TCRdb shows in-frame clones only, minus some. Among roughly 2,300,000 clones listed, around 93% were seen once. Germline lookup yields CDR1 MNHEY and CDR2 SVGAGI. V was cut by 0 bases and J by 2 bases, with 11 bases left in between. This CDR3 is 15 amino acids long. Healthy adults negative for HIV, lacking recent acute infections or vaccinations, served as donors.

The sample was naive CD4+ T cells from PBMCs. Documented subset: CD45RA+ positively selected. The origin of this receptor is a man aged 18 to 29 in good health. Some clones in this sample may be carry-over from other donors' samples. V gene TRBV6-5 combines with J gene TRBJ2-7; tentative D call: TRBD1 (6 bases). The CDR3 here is CASSYSGAGAYEQYF. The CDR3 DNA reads TGTGCCAGCAGTTACTCGGGGGCCGGAGCCTACGAGCAGTACTTC.